This T cell receptor (beta chain) comes out of a study of human T cells and chemical hapten exposure (dated by TCRdb to the early 2020s). With respect to the entire study: For sensitization, 2% DPC in acetone was applied to an approximately 2 cm by approximately 2 cm area of upper inner arm skin. Throughout the roughly 26-week study period, patients were also given weekly therapeutic DPC doses on the scalp. Patch tests used Finn chambers with 0.01% DPC on the upper back, scored after 6 days by International Contact Dermatitis Research Group standards. Most of the patients in the cohort were female, and the cohort covered alopecia areata with under or over 50% scalp involvement, alopecia totalis and alopecia universalis. The libraries were sequenced as a pool, and the TCR yield per sample differed mostly because of small variations in library volumes within the pool. Peripheral blood TCR repertoire changes were tracked in vivo in alopecia patients during primary and secondary sensitization to the hapten diphenylcyclopropenone (DPC). Patient blood was sampled pre-sensitization (week 0) and at 2, 6 and about 24 weeks after DPC sensitization. For TCR sequencing, blood came from over 25 alopecia patients at anywhere from one to four time points (pre-sensitization, 2, 6 and 24 weeks). From each blood RNA sample, both TCR alpha and TCR beta chains were sequenced.

Taken with the paper, the label for time point translates to: pre-sensitization, week 0. The treatment or condition label here, explained by the study, means: therapeutic diphenylcyclopropenone sensitization with weekly scalp DPC. Total RNA was extracted from unfractionated whole blood collected in Tempus Blood RNA tubes. At every patch-test visit, the blood draw took place before the patch test was put on. Eligible patients were aged 18 to 70, diagnosed with alopecia, deemed suitable for DPC therapy, and excluded if pregnant. CDR1 and CDR2 are drawn from the germline V gene (reference sequence): GTSNPN, SVGIG. V is reduced by 0 bases and J by 3 bases, leaving a spacing of 8 bases between them. From the cysteine through the phenylalanine, the CDR3 covers 13 amino acids. Only the CDR3 portion is preserved as DNA: 39 bases, with reading frame beginning at the first base. Ten or more counts support this clonotype. What antigen it recognizes has not been identified. No base qualities exist here, and no much larger clone lies one base off it.

Receptor libraries were prepared by RACE. TCRdb lists the instrument as NextSeq 500. Library preparation attached unique molecular identifiers to individual cDNA molecules for quantitative, reproducible TCR counting. The study's processing was this. The median number of TCRs per sample was 85,000 to 100,000, ranging from roughly 20,000 to 700,000. V, J and CDR3 annotation of the TCR reads was carried out using the Decombinator software suite. Every sample was subsampled to the same number of TCRs (28,000) for the PS versus PT1 abundance plots. Expanded TCRs were defined as absent before sensitization and observed at least eight times at the 2-week time point. TCRdb itself trimmed the public reads at Q25 with fastp, ran MiXCR and retained productive beta chains. Every distinct CDR3 protein forms one entry, paired with its most common genes and DNA. TCRdb's processing, not the study's, gives the V and J calls here. Within this sample are tens of thousands of distinct CDR3 sequences, with roughly 12% of them counted one time only. The ten most abundant clones make up approximately 1.9% of the sample.

General study outcomes and caveats: Alopecia, a presumed autoimmune disease, was present in all patients, so the immune response of the patients might differ from that of healthy individuals. Repeated subsampling changed both the strength of the expansion versus patch-test correlation and the threshold at which the correlation became significant. Patch test score correlated positively with the number of PT1 expanded TCRs, reaching significance at thresholds 8, 16 and 32 but not at 4. Compared with pre-sensitization or healthy control sets, expanded TCRs formed significantly more large CDR3 similarity clusters, which is consistent with antigen-driven responses. No change with DPC sensitization was found in the number of TCRs above 1 in 1000 frequency, and no evidence of global repertoire structure alterations was found.

Rearrangement joined TRBV30 to TRBJ1-1, with the identity of the D gene unclear. The TCR sequence derives from a woman in her forties with alopecia areata. Some clones in this sample may be carry-over from other donors' samples. Sequences were derived from whole blood, sampled in connection with sensitization to the hapten diphenylcyclopropenone (DPC). In nucleotide form, the sequence is TGTGCCTGGAGTGTACAAGCGGACACTGAAGCTTTCTTT. Its translation reads: CAWSVQADTEAFF.